The 29 T cell receptor beta chains below all came from one sample that was sequenced in a study of T-cell memory formation after mild COVID-19. One entry per CDR3 protein, called by TCRdb with MiXCR from the 5' RACE reads. The table shows around 310,000 distinct CDR3 sequences, with approximately 16% occurring only once. The sample taken for sequencing was PBMCs or a T cell subset sorted from them (not recorded which). The receptor set was obtained from a man between 18 and 29 years old who had mild COVID-19 (a few samples of this study predate the infection). Cell type and time point are not known.

The rearrangement uses TRBV4-1 and TRBJ2-7; D is tentatively TRBD1 or TRBD2 (6 bases each). The CDR3 covers 17 residues. Germline V lookup: CDR1 MGHRA, CDR2 YSYEKL. V shed 0 bases and J shed 3 bases, with 18 bases lying between them. As DNA, the CDR3 is TGCGCCAGCAGCCAAGAGTACCCGGGGGCCTACGTCTACGAGCAGTACGTC. It is translated as CASSQEYPGAYVYEQYV.

This clonotype was counted between two and nine times. The chain is built from TRBV11-2 and TRBJ2-7; 7 nucleotides match TRBD1. The germline V gene has CDR1 SGHAT and CDR2 FQNNGV. The CDR3 is made up of 13 amino acids. V was clipped by 5 bases and J by 4 bases; unmatched bases: 5. The DNA of the CDR3 is TGTGCCAGCAGCCCTCCGGGACAGTACGAGCAGTACGTC. Protein product: CASSPPGQYEQYV.

The chain uses TRBV6-2 or TRBV6-3 and TRBJ2-7; 9 bases line up with TRBD2. The V gene's germline CDR1 is MNHEY and CDR2 SVGEGT. Trimming took 7 bases from V and 7 from J; bases not matched to a gene: 11. This CDR3 comprises 14 residues. The CDR3, as DNA: TGTGCCAGCAACCTGGGACTAGCAGGCACTGAGCAGTACGTC. Translated: CASNLGLAGTEQYV.

DNA for the CDR3: TGCAGTGCACGACTAGCGGGAGTTAGCACAGATACGCAGTATTTT. This translates into CSARLAGVSTDTQYF. The J gene is TRBJ2-3, the V gene TRBV20-1; TRBD2 agrees at 12 bases. The V gene end was trimmed by 6 bases and the J gene end by 0 bases; junction bases not matched to a gene: 4. CDR1 DFQATT and CDR2 SNEGSKA come from the germline V gene (reference sequence). CDR3 length: 15 amino acids.

In this sample, this clonotype turned up a few times. V and J are TRBV2 and TRBJ2-3, with 9 bases that match TRBD2. This CDR3 spans 16 amino acids. Looked up from germline, CDR1 is SNHLY and CDR2 is FYNNEI. V gave up 3 bases and J gave up 2 bases; unmatched junction bases: 6. The chain's CDR3 is CASSEGAGGPTDTQYF. CDR3 nucleotide sequence: TGTGCCAGCAGTGAGGGGGCGGGGGGGCCCACAGATACGCAGTATTTT.

The chain uses TRBV20-1 and TRBJ1-2; 8 nucleotides match TRBD1. CDR1 DFQATT and CDR2 SNEGSKA come from the germline V gene (reference sequence). With 6 bases clipped from V and 8 bases from J, the junction kept 11 bases outside the gene matches. The CDR3 is 13 residues long. The CDR3 sequence is CSAENQGANGYTF. CDR3 DNA sequence: TGCAGTGCCGAAAACCAGGGGGCTAACGGCTACACCTTC.

The rearrangement links TRBV5-4 to TRBJ2-7; 7 bases are a match to TRBD2. CDR1 is SGHNT, CDR2 YYREEE, per germline (reference sequence). This CDR3 has 15 amino acids. The J segment lost 4 bases and the V segment lost 1 base, leaving 8 bases of the junction unmatched. CDR3 amino acids: CASSLQAGDYYEQYF. In nucleotides, the CDR3 is TGTGCCAGCAGCTTGCAGGCGGGGGACTATTACGAGCAGTACTTC.

This clonotype came up a few times. The chain combines TRBV30 with TRBJ2-4, with 9 bases aligning to TRBD1. The length of the CDR3 is 14 residues. Per germline, CDR1 GTSNPN and CDR2 SVGIG (reference sequence). V shed 3 bases, J shed 8 bases, and the junction held 8 bases outside the gene matches. The DNA for the CDR3 is TGTGCCTGGAGCGAACGGGACAGGGCGCACATTCAGTACTTC. It codes for CAWSERDRAHIQYF.

The genes are TRBV20-1 and TRBJ2-2; no definite D call. This CDR3 is built from 14 residues. Germline V gene lookup returns CDR1 DFQATT and CDR2 SNEGSKA (reference sequence). Trimming left V 0 bases short and J 0 bases short, with 5 bases between. This chain's CDR3 is CSARDSANTGELFF. As DNA, the CDR3 is TGCAGTGCTAGAGACAGTGCGAACACCGGGGAGCTGTTTTTT.

This clonotype occurred a few times. V is TRBV29-1 and J is TRBJ1-1; D uncertain. This CDR3 is 14 amino acids long. Germline V lookup: CDR1 SQVTM, CDR2 ANQGSEA. V lost 7 bases and J lost 0, with 15 bases in between. CDR3 residues: CSASRAPLNTEAFF. The CDR3, as DNA: TGCAGCGCCTCACGTGCGCCGCTGAACACTGAAGCTTTCTTT.

This clonotype was seen only a few times. The chain uses TRBV7-9 and TRBJ2-1, with TRBD2 matching over 9 bases. The V gene end was trimmed by 5 bases and the J gene end by 8 bases; junction bases not matched to a gene: 4. Germline CDR1 and CDR2: SEHNR and FQNEAQ (reference sequence). The CDR3 runs 13 residues. CDR3 amino acids: CASSVGLADEQFF. As DNA, the CDR3 is TGTGCCAGCAGCGTGGGACTAGCAGATGAGCAGTTCTTC.

The V gene is TRBV9, the J gene TRBJ1-1; possible D gene TRBD1, 5 bases. This CDR3 has 13 amino acids. The ends were cut back, 0 bases at V and 10 bases at J, with 13 bases in the middle. Germline CDR1 reads SGDLS; CDR2 reads YYNGEE. CDR3 sequence reads: CASSVDGGQGAFF. The CDR3 region has the DNA TGTGCCAGCAGCGTAGATGGTGGCCAGGGAGCTTTCTTT.

The chain employs TRBV20-1 and TRBJ2-7; no reliable D call. The CDR3 covers 13 residues. Between the trimmed V and J ends, which lost 0 bases and 3 bases, there was a span of 9 bases. Looked up from germline, CDR1 is DFQATT and CDR2 is SNEGSKA (reference sequence). In nucleotides, the CDR3 is TGCAGTGCTAGAGATATCGGAAACTACGAGCAGTACTTC. Translating gives CSARDIGNYEQYF.

The chain combines TRBV3-1 with TRBJ2-7; D is unresolved. The germline V and J ends were trimmed by 5 bases and 0 bases, with 11 bases remaining between them. The germline V gene has CDR1 LGHDT and CDR2 YNNKEL (reference sequence). The CDR3 extends over 14 amino acids. The CDR3: CASSLGPSSYEQYV. Here the CDR3 DNA reads TGTGCCAGCAGCTTAGGGCCTAGCTCCTACGAGCAGTACGTC.

This clonotype was detected only a few times. The V gene is TRBV18, the J gene TRBJ1-2; the match to TRBD1 covers 9 bases. Trimming took 6 bases from V and 1 from J; bases not matched to a gene: 12. The germline gives CDR1 KGHSH, CDR2 LQKENI. This CDR3 is built from 17 residues. The CDR3 DNA is TGTGCCAGCTCGGATAAACAGGGGGCTACCTTTAACTATGGCTACACCTTC. It specifies CASSDKQGATFNYGYTF. The full variable domain, rest sourced from reference TRBV18 and TRBJ1-2, is NAGVMQNPRHLVRRRGQEARLRCSPMKGHSHVYWYRQLPEEGLKFMVYLQKENIIDESGMPKERFSAEFPKEGPSILRIQQVVRGDSAAYFCASSDKQGATFNYGYTFGSGTRLTVV.

The chain carries TRBV7-2 and TRBJ2-3; 8 positions agree with TRBD2. V lost 4 bases to trimming and J lost 6 bases; unmatched junction nucleotides: 6. The germline V gene has CDR1 SGHTA and CDR2 FQGNSA. The length of the CDR3 is 14 residues. DNA of the CDR3: TGTGCCAGCAGCTATGGCGGGGGGATGGATACGCAGTATTTT. Protein sequence: CASSYGGGMDTQYF. The full variable domain, rest sourced from reference TRBV7-2 and TRBJ2-3, is GAGVSQSPSNKVTEKGKDVELRCDPISGHTALYWYRQSLGQGLEFLIYFQGNSAPDKSGLPSDRFSAERTGGSVSTLTIQRTQQEDSAVYLCASSYGGGMDTQYFGPGTRLTVL.

This clonotype was detected a few times. The chain recombines TRBV2 with TRBJ1-5; possibly TRBD1 for D (5 bases). Germline assignment: CDR1 SNHLY and CDR2 FYNNEI. V lost 3 bases and J lost 9, with 12 bases in between. The CDR3 contains 13 residues. The CDR3 coding sequence is TGTGCCAGCAGTGATGGGACCTCGGGGCCCCAGCATTTT. Protein sequence: CASSDGTSGPQHF. The whole variable domain, remainder taken from reference TRBV2 and TRBJ1-5, is EPEVTQTPSHQVTQMGQEVILRCVPISNHLYFYWYRQILGQKVEFLVSFYNNEISEKSEIFDDQFSVERPDGSNFTLKIRSTKLEDSAMYFCASSDGTSGPQHFGDGTRLSIL.

The chain carries TRBV12-3 or TRBV12-4 and TRBJ1-2; 9 bases line up with TRBD1. The V segment lost 5 bases and the J segment 8 bases; nucleotides outside the gene matches: 9. The CDR3 consists of 14 residues. The CDR3 loop is CASSRTGALRGYTF. In DNA form, the CDR3 reads TGTGCCAGCAGTCGGACAGGGGCGCTTCGGGGCTACACCTTC.

The CDR3 is CASSSDRLNTEAFF. The CDR3 bases are TGTGCCAGCAGTTCGGACAGATTGAACACTGAAGCTTTCTTT. The J gene is TRBJ1-1, the V gene TRBV6-5, with TRBD1 as a possible D gene (6 bases). V lost 4 bases to trimming and J lost 0 bases, with 9 bases between them. Germline assignment: CDR1 MNHEY and CDR2 SVGAGI. The CDR3 consists of 14 residues.

The chain links TRBV20-1 to TRBJ2-5; no reliable D call. In germline, CDR1 is DFQATT, CDR2 SNEGSKA (reference sequence). V was clipped by 0 bases and J by 1 base, with 12 bases between them. This CDR3 contains 15 residues. The CDR3 sequence: CSARDPRTPQETQYF. CDR3 DNA sequence: TGCAGTGCTAGAGATCCACGGACGCCCCAAGAGACCCAGTACTTC.

A few counts support this clonotype. The chain couples TRBV28 to TRBJ2-7; D is possibly TRBD2 (6 bases). The CDR3 has 15 amino acids. Germline loops: CDR1 MDHEN, CDR2 SYDVKM. Deletions cut 5 bases from V and 0 bases from J, with 14 bases between. CDR3 in DNA: TGTGCCAGCAGTCCGCGAGGGACTCGCTCCTACGAGCAGTACGTC. It is translated as CASSPRGTRSYEQYV.

The genes are TRBV5-5 and TRBJ2-1; possibly TRBD2 for D (7 bases). V was cut by 5 bases and J by 6 bases, with 18 bases left in between. The CDR3 sequence is 15 residues long. The germline V gene has CDR1 SGHKS and CDR2 YYEKEE (reference sequence). CDR3 region: CASRQRGGLFNEQFF. The CDR3 nucleotides read TGTGCCAGCAGACAGAGGGGGGGGCTATTCAATGAGCAGTTCTTC.

The rearrangement links TRBV19 to TRBJ2-1; 10 bases map to TRBD2. J gave up 6 bases and V 3 bases, and 14 bases lay outside the gene matches. The CDR3 loop spans 18 amino acids. Germline loops: CDR1 LNHDA, CDR2 SQIVND (reference sequence). CDR3 in DNA: TGTGCCAGTAGTATCTGGGCTAGCGGGGGACACACGGGCAATGAGCAGTTCTTC. Protein product: CASSIWASGGHTGNEQFF.

The chain uses TRBV7-9 and TRBJ2-2, with D possibly TRBD1 on 5 matching bases. CDR1 SEHNR and CDR2 FQNEAQ come from the germline V gene (reference sequence). The CDR3 runs to 15 residues. V shed 2 bases and J shed 6 bases, with 13 bases lying between them. The CDR3 protein is CASSLRGVSAGELFF. CDR3 DNA sequence: TGTGCCAGCAGCTTAAGGGGTGTCAGCGCCGGGGAGCTGTTTTTT.

The chain couples TRBV27 to TRBJ2-1; 8 positions match TRBD1. Germline lookup yields CDR1 MNHEY and CDR2 SMNVEV (reference sequence). V was clipped by 7 bases and J by 1 base; unmatched bases: 3. The CDR3 contains 14 residues. CDR3 in DNA: TGTGCCAGCACCCGACAGGGGTCCTACAATGAGCAGTTCTTC. It translates to CASTRQGSYNEQFF.

This clonotype was counted ten times or more. This chain uses TRBV7-2 with TRBJ2-2, with D possibly matching TRBD2 (6 bases). V was trimmed by 0 bases and J by 4 bases, leaving 9 bases between them. The CDR3 totals 15 residues. Per germline, CDR1 SGHTA and CDR2 FQGNSA. CDR3 region: CASSLAIGGTGELFF. Here the CDR3 DNA reads TGTGCCAGCAGCTTAGCTATCGGGGGCACCGGGGAGCTGTTTTTT.

This clonotype was seen repeatedly, ten times or more. V is TRBV9 and J is TRBJ2-1; 9 bases map to TRBD2. V lost 4 bases and J lost 4; bases outside the gene matches: 6. From germline, CDR1 is SGDLS and CDR2 YYNGEE. The CDR3 runs 15 residues. The CDR3 DNA reads TGTGCCAGCAGCCTGACTAGCGGTGATTACAATGAGCAGTTCTTC. Residues: CASSLTSGDYNEQFF.

In its sample, this clonotype was seen a few times. The chain couples TRBV4-3 to TRBJ2-3; 7 bases fit TRBD1. V was clipped by 3 bases and J by 3 bases; unmatched bases: 6. Per the germline V gene, CDR1 is LGHNA and CDR2 is YSLEER. The CDR3 has 15 residues. The CDR3 DNA follows: TGCGCCAGCAGCCATGACAGGGTGAGGACAGATACGCAGTATTTT. It encodes CASSHDRVRTDTQYF.

The sample holds a few counts of this clonotype. The rearrangement uses TRBV9 and TRBJ1-2, with D uncertain. Germline V gene sequence: CDR1 SGDLS, CDR2 YYNGEE. This CDR3 contains 16 residues. The V and J ends lost 0 bases and 4 bases respectively, with 16 bases between them. Written as DNA, the CDR3 is TGTGCCAGCAGCGTAGAAAGGGATCCGGTTGGCTATGGCTACACCTTC. This gives the protein CASSVERDPVGYGYTF.